One sample yielded the 27 T cell receptor beta chains listed below, sequenced in a study of shared clonotypes between healthy human individuals (dated by TCRdb to 2018 to 2020). The library was obtained by the immunoSEQ multiplex PCR assay. Imported from immuneACCESS, the table was reduced by TCRdb to in-frame sequences with V and J called. These copies leave out some clones; in studies compared against another copy, an unresolved V gene accounts for under half, and the cause of the remainder is not known. The sample contains 600,000 to 750,000 clones, 55% to 75% of them found a single time. About 2% of the sample is taken by the ten largest. Source material: memory CD4+ T cells sorted from blood. The label giving this sample's cell subset or site can be read as: CD45RA-negative fraction. The receptor set was obtained from a woman aged 25 to 39 in good health.

On this clone itself: The sample holds other DNA sequences that translate to the same CDR3. The chain carries TRBV5-1 and TRBJ2-1; D unresolved. The V gene lost 4 bases and the J gene lost 0 bases, with 11 bases spanning the gap. This CDR3 has 15 residues. Germline-derived CDR1 and CDR2 are SGHRS and YFSETQ. Here the CDR3 reads CASSLDVSSYNEQFF. The CDR3 nucleotides are TGCGCCAGCAGCCTGGACGTTAGCTCCTACAATGAGCAGTTCTTC.

This sequence joins TRBV5-1 and TRBJ2-7; 7 bases are a match to TRBD1. Germline CDR1 SGHRS, CDR2 YFSETQ. The CDR3 covers 12 residues. J was trimmed by 5 bases and V by 7 bases; bases with no gene match: 6. CDR3: CASWDTGDEQYF. The CDR3 DNA reads as TGCGCCAGCTGGGATACAGGGGACGAGCAGTACTTC.

V is TRBV7-3 and J is TRBJ1-2, with 8 bases matching TRBD1. The CDR3 runs to 15 residues. Trimming took 6 bases from V and 4 from J; bases not matched to a gene: 10. Germline V gives CDR1 SGHTA, CDR2 FQGTGA. CDR3 loop: CASSSWDRQPYGYTF. As DNA, the CDR3 is TGTGCCAGCAGTTCATGGGACAGGCAACCCTATGGCTACACCTTC.

About this clone: The germline gene is not matched at one end of the junction; a read error may be the cause. V and J are TRBV5-1 and TRBJ1-4; weak D call: TRBD1 (5 bases). Looked up from germline, CDR1 is SGHRS and CDR2 is YFSETQ. This CDR3 region has 15 residues. The CDR3 nucleotides are TGCGCCAGCAGTTTGGGGGACCGCGACATAGAAAAACTGTTTTTT. It yields the protein CASSLGDRDIEKLFF.

This clone was seen more than once but under ten times. Here the CDR3 reads CASTTRQGRVGEAFF. CDR3 bases: TGTGCCAGCACCACACGGCAGGGAAGAGTTGGTGAAGCTTTCTTT. This sequence joins TRBV27 and TRBJ1-1; tentatively, D is TRBD1 (5 bases). The CDR3 consists of 15 residues. The V end was cut by 7 bases, the J end by 7 bases, with 22 bases between. Germline CDR1 MNHEY, CDR2 SMNVEV (reference sequence).

This clone was counted a single time. V usage is TRBV2 and J usage is TRBJ2-7; 12 bases are shared with TRBD2. Germline CDR1 and CDR2: SNHLY and FYNNEI. The CDR3 covers 15 residues. Unmatched junction bases numbered 3, after V lost 6 bases and J lost 0 bases. CDR3 DNA sequence: TGTGCCAGCAGCGGACTAGCGGGACCCTCCTACGAGCAGTACTTC. As protein: CASSGLAGPSYEQYF. Variable domain in full (rest from reference TRBV2 and TRBJ2-7): EPEVTQTPSHQVTQMGQEVILRCVPISNHLYFYWYRQILGQKVEFLVSFYNNEISEKSEIFDDQFSVERPDGSNFTLKIRSTKLEDSAMYFCASSGLAGPSYEQYFGPGTRLTVT.

The chain joins TRBV19 to TRBJ2-5, with 7 bases matching TRBD1. Germline CDR1 and CDR2: LNHDA and SQIVND (reference sequence). The CDR3 covers 14 residues. After removal of 5 bases from V and 5 bases from J, the junction contained 8 bases not matched to a gene. CDR3 in DNA: TGTGCCAGTAGTGGATACAGGGGTTTGGAGACCCAGTACTTC. This codes for CASSGYRGLETQYF.

This clone was seen only a few times. V and J are TRBV29-1 and TRBJ1-2; D remains ambiguous. Trimming took 0 bases from V and 6 from J, leaving 11 bases between them. CDR1 is SQVTM, CDR2 ANQGSEA, per germline. This CDR3 contains 13 residues. CDR3 sequence (DNA): TGCAGCGTTGAAGATGCACAGATTGATGGCTACACCTTC. Translation gives CSVEDAQIDGYTF.

The chain recombines TRBV7-2 with TRBJ1-2; D not resolved. The CDR3 loop spans 14 amino acids. Germline V gene data show CDR1 as SGHTA and CDR2 as FQGNSA. V lost 4 bases to trimming and J lost 1 base, with 10 bases between them. The CDR3 here is CASSSYGDNYGYTF. The CDR3 DNA follows: TGTGCCAGCAGCTCCTACGGGGATAACTATGGCTACACCTTC.

This chain links TRBV4-1 with TRBJ1-4, with D unclear. The CDR3 runs to 13 residues. Germline-derived CDR1 and CDR2 are MGHRA and YSYEKL. Trimming took off 3 bases at V and 7 bases at J, with 9 bases between the two ends. This chain's CDR3 is CASSQGLTEKLFF. CDR3 in DNA: TGCGCCAGCAGCCAGGGATTGACTGAAAAACTGTTTTTT.

The chain links TRBV29-1 to TRBJ2-1; 9 bases line up with TRBD2. Germline V CDR1 and CDR2: SQVTM, ANQGSEA. The CDR3 runs 15 residues. V lost 6 bases, J lost 9 bases, and 15 bases stayed unmatched. CDR3 residues: CSVGQAGGPGGEQFF. The CDR3 bases are TGCAGCGTGGGACAAGCGGGAGGCCCAGGGGGTGAGCAGTTCTTC.

This chain joins TRBV7-8 and TRBJ2-2; 8 bases line up with TRBD2. From germline, CDR1 is SGHVS and CDR2 FQNEAQ. With V trimmed by 3 bases and J by 4 bases, 13 bases remained unmatched. The CDR3 has 18 amino acids. CDR3 protein: CASSFIGGIAGFTGELFF. CDR3 nucleotides: TGTGCCAGCAGCTTCATCGGGGGTATAGCGGGATTCACCGGGGAGCTGTTTTTT.

V and J are TRBV28 and TRBJ1-5, with D maybe TRBD1 (5 bases). V shed 2 bases and J shed 0 bases, with 14 bases lying between them. Germline CDR1 is MDHEN and CDR2 is SYDVKM. The CDR3 has 17 residues. Here the CDR3 reads CASSLGPAGDSNQPQHF. The CDR3 region has the DNA TGTGCCAGCAGTTTAGGCCCCGCGGGGGATAGCAATCAGCCCCAGCATTTT.

This clone was observed many times. The chain employs TRBV5-8 and TRBJ2-1, with D unclear. The CDR3 spans 10 residues. Trimming took 7 bases from V and 9 from J, leaving 8 bases between them. Germline CDR1 is SGHTS and CDR2 is YDEGEE. The CDR3 reads CASGVSEQFF. The CDR3 nucleotides are TGTGCCAGCGGTGTGAGTGAGCAGTTCTTC.

The chain has TRBV14 and TRBJ2-5; TRBD2 matches 9 bases. This CDR3 comprises 15 residues. J lost 4 bases, V lost 1 base, and 4 bases had no gene match. CDR1 and CDR2 from the germline V gene are SGHDN and FVKESK. The CDR3 region has the DNA TGTGCCAGCAGCCAAGTAGCGGGAGTCGGAGAGACCCAGTACTTC. It is translated as CASSQVAGVGETQYF.

J is TRBJ2-5 and V is TRBV23-1; D is perhaps TRBD1 (6 bases). TRBV23-1 is an open reading frame whose function is uncertain. This CDR3 has 15 residues. Trimming took off 10 bases at V and 5 bases at J, with 23 bases between the two ends. CDR3 coding DNA: TGCGCCACCCCCGAGAGGTATGGGCAGGGGGAGACCCAGTACTTC. It specifies CATPERYGQGETQYF.

This rearrangement joins TRBV6-1 to TRBJ1-1, with a possible D match to TRBD1 (5 bases). This CDR3 is built from 14 residues. Germline V CDR1 and CDR2: MNHNS, SASEGT. Trimming removed 2 bases at V and 11 bases at J, with 18 bases between. The CDR3 here is CASSEYHEGLGAFF. The CDR3 nucleotides read TGTGCCAGCAGTGAATATCACGAGGGACTAGGCGCTTTCTTT.

Turning to this clone: Other nucleotide sequences in the sample specify the same CDR3. V and J are TRBV7-7 and TRBJ2-5; D gene unclear. Trimming took off 1 base at V and 3 bases at J, with 6 bases between the two ends. The CDR3 runs 13 residues. The germline CDR1 and CDR2 sequences are SSHAT and FNYEAQ (reference sequence). CDR3 loop: CASSLGGKETQYF. The CDR3 bases are TGTGCCAGCAGCTTAGGGGGAAAAGAGACCCAGTACTTC.

This clone has ten or more counts. This rearrangement joins TRBV5-1 to TRBJ2-7, with 10 bases identical to TRBD2. The junction had 3 bases not matched to a gene; V was cut back by 0 bases and J by 0 bases. Germline V CDR1 and CDR2: SGHRS, YFSETQ. This CDR3 spans 16 amino acids. The CDR3: CASSLGTSGPSYEQYF. The CDR3 DNA is TGCGCCAGCAGCTTGGGGACTAGCGGACCCTCCTACGAGCAGTACTTC.

This chain joins TRBV25-1 and TRBJ2-5, with a weak D call TRBD1 (5 bases). V shed 7 bases and J shed 1 base, with 10 bases lying between them. Germline V gene data show CDR1 as MGHDK and CDR2 as SYGVNS. The CDR3 spans 13 residues. The CDR3 coding sequence is TGTGCCAGCACTCCAGGGTCCCAAGAGACCCAGTACTTC. As protein: CASTPGSQETQYF. The entire variable domain, with the rest obtained from reference TRBV25-1 and TRBJ2-5, is as follows: EADIYQTPRYLVIGTGKKITLECSQTMGHDKMYWYQQDPGMELHLIHYSYGVNSTEKGDLSSESTVSRIRTEHFPLTLESARPSHTSQYLCASTPGSQETQYFGPGTRLLVL.

The V call is TRBV2, the J call TRBJ1-4; 9 bases align to TRBD1. CDR1 is SNHLY and CDR2 is FYNNEI in the germline V gene. V lost 10 bases, J lost 7 bases, and 10 bases stayed unmatched. The CDR3 sequence is 14 residues long. CDR3 sequence (DNA): TGTGCCACCATATTCCGGGACAGGGTTGAAAAACTGTTTTTT. The encoded protein is CATIFRDRVEKLFF.

This clone turned up a few times. This chain connects TRBV18 to TRBJ2-7; 7 positions match TRBD2. Trimming took 6 bases from V and 3 from J; bases not matched to a gene: 8. The CDR3 is 14 amino acids. Germline V gene lookup returns CDR1 KGHSH and CDR2 LQKENI. CDR3 sequence reads: CASSLPGLNYEQYF. CDR3 in DNA: TGTGCCAGCTCTCTACCGGGACTAAACTACGAGCAGTACTTC.

This chain links TRBV5-1 with TRBJ2-6, with TRBD1 matching 8 bases. CDR1 and CDR2 from the germline V gene are SGHRS and YFSETQ. Trimming removed 3 bases from V and 2 bases from J; junction bases left unmatched: 1. This CDR3 contains 15 residues. Here the CDR3 reads CASSWTGTGANVLTF. Written as DNA, the CDR3 is TGCGCCAGCAGCTGGACAGGGACTGGGGCCAACGTCCTGACTTTC. Variable domain in full (rest from reference TRBV5-1 and TRBJ2-6): KAGVTQTPRYLIKTRGQQVTLSCSPISGHRSVSWYQQTPGQGLQFLFEYFSETQRNKGNFPGRFSGRQFSNSRSEMNVSTLELGDSALYLCASSWTGTGANVLTFGAGSRLTVL.

This chain connects TRBV6-4 to TRBJ2-1; 9 bases agree with TRBD1. Germline CDR1 is MRHNA and CDR2 is SNTAGT. The J segment lost 2 bases and the V segment lost 6 bases, leaving 8 bases of the junction unmatched. This CDR3 region has 16 residues. The CDR3 bases are TGTGCCAGCAGCACTATACAGGGGGCGACCTACAATGAGCAGTTCTTC. Amino acid sequence: CASSTIQGATYNEQFF.

A word on this clone: A far larger clone is one nucleotide away, so this likely arose from a read error. The J gene is TRBJ2-7, the V gene TRBV7-9, with D perhaps being TRBD1 or TRBD2 (5 bases each). With 2 bases removed from V and 6 bases from J, the gap between germline ends came to 20 bases. From germline, CDR1 is SEHNR and CDR2 FQNEAQ (reference sequence). This CDR3 spans 16 amino acids. The CDR3 loop is CASSLLVGVGVGEQYF. CDR3 coding DNA: TGTGCCAGCAGCTTACTTGTGGGAGTAGGGGTGGGCGAGCAGTACTTC. Together with reference TRBV7-9 and TRBJ2-7, the CDR3 gives the full variable domain: DTGVSQNPRHKITKRGQNVTFRCDPISEHNRLYWYRQTLGQGPEFLTYFQNEAQLEKSRLLSDRFSAERPKGSFSTLEIQRTEQGDSAMYLCASSLLVGVGVGEQYFGPGTRLTVT.

V usage is TRBV7-8 and J usage is TRBJ2-7; perhaps TRBD2 as D (6 bases). The germline gives CDR1 SGHVS, CDR2 FQNEAQ. Trimming left V 4 bases short and J 3 bases short, with 22 bases between. CDR3 length: 17 residues. The CDR3 protein is CASSSLLALQRDYEQYF. The CDR3 nucleotides are TGTGCCAGCAGCTCGTTACTAGCTCTCCAGAGAGACTACGAGCAGTACTTC.

V gene TRBV6-5 combines with J gene TRBJ1-2, with TRBD1 identical over 11 bases. The junction had 9 bases not matched to a gene; V was cut back by 6 bases and J by 12 bases. The CDR3 loop spans 13 amino acids. Germline assignment: CDR1 MNHEY and CDR2 SVGAGI. The CDR3 DNA is TGTGCCAGCAGCCCTCCGGACAGGGGGCTCGACACCTTC. Protein sequence: CASSPPDRGLDTF.